This is a list of T cell receptor beta chains from one sample in a study of cytomegalovirus exposure and HLA in healthy donors. Produced via immunoSEQ multiplex PCR; TCRdb's table is partial and in-frame only. The sample shows more than 100,000 clones, about 74% of them seen only once. Material: PBMCs. The receptors were sampled from a woman aged 40 to 50 in good health and CMV-seropositive. Each CDR3 is given with its conserved first and last residue. Each record gives: CDR3 protein, CDR3 DNA, clone size, D gene, J gene, V gene. The D gene is left open where the match is weak. For some rows the clone size is stated as once, few or many, or as a class when expanded; others skip it.

CASSFRGTGELFF TGTGCCAGCAGCTTCAGGGGCACCGGGGAGCTGTTTTTT NA NA TRBJ2-2 TRBV7-2
CASSKGFNYGYTF TGTGCCAGCAGCAAGGGGTTTAACTATGGCTACACCTTC once NA TRBJ1-2 TRBV6-5
CASTTATSEETQYF TGTGCCAGCACTACTGCGACTAGCGAAGAGACCCAGTACTTC NA TRBD2 TRBJ2-5 TRBV6-1
CASSYAGNTEAFF TGTGCCAGCAGTTATGCAGGGAACACTGAAGCTTTCTTT few NA TRBJ1-1 TRBV6-5
CASLDRVGNIQYF TGTGCCAGCCTAGACAGGGTGGGGAACATTCAGTACTTC NA TRBD1 TRBJ2-4 TRBV6-6
CASSLSGPPSNEQFF TGTGCCAGCAGCTTGAGCGGCCCCCCGAGTAATGAGCAGTTCTTC NA NA TRBJ2-1 TRBV5-4
CASSGTTQANEKLFF TGCGCCAGCAGCGGAACGACGCAGGCAAATGAAAAACTGTTTTTT NA NA TRBJ1-4 TRBV4-3
CASSLQGAGTEAFF TGTGCCAGCAGCCTACAGGGGGCGGGCACTGAAGCTTTCTTT NA TRBD1 TRBJ1-1 TRBV5-4
CASSFAGRINSPLHF TGTGCCAGCAGTTTTGCAGGTCGGATAAATTCACCCCTCCACTTT NA NA TRBJ1-6 TRBV27
CASSPRTDYGYTF TGTGCCAGCAGCCCCCGGACAGACTATGGCTACACCTTC NA NA TRBJ1-2 TRBV11-2
CASSSAGGAYGYTF TGTGCCAGTAGTTCCGCCGGGGGGGCCTATGGCTACACCTTC NA NA TRBJ1-2 TRBV19
CASSLGGQRSSGYEQYF TGTGCCAGCAGCTTAGGAGGCCAGAGGTCTAGCGGGTACGAGCAGTACTTC NA TRBD2 TRBJ2-7 TRBV7-8
CASSPPFSVSNYGYTF TGTGCCAGCTCACCGCCTTTTTCAGTGTCCAACTATGGCTACACCTTC NA NA TRBJ1-2 TRBV18
CASSQLQGMFHEQYF TGTGCCAGCAGCCAACTACAGGGGATGTTCCACGAGCAGTACTTC NA TRBD1 TRBJ2-7 TRBV11-2
CASSQTGVSTDTQYF TGCGCCAGCAGCCAAACAGGGGTTAGCACAGATACGCAGTATTTT NA TRBD1 TRBJ2-3 TRBV4-1
CASSRQASGELFF TGCGCCAGCAGCCGACAGGCATCCGGGGAGCTGTTTTTT NA NA TRBJ2-2 TRBV5-1
CASSLRPSLEQYF TGTGCCAGCAGTTTGCGGCCCTCCTTGGAGCAGTACTTC NA NA TRBJ2-7 TRBV27
CASSPDTSGNTIYF TGCGCCAGCAGCCCTGACACCTCTGGAAACACCATATATTTT few NA TRBJ1-3 TRBV4-1
CASSERRGRWTEAFF TGTGCCAGCAGTGAAAGGAGGGGGCGGTGGACTGAAGCTTTCTTT few TRBD1 TRBJ1-1 TRBV2
CASSQVGGGGNKNIQYF TGCGCCAGCAGCCAAGTGGGGGGGGGCGGGAACAAAAACATTCAGTACTTC few NA TRBJ2-4 TRBV4-1
CASRASATREEQFF TGTGCCAGCAGGGCTAGCGCGACACGGGAGGAGCAGTTCTTC NA NA TRBJ2-1 TRBV6-1
CASSRASGGDSSSYNEQFF TGTGCCAGCTCACGGGCTAGCGGGGGGGATTCGAGCTCCTACAATGAGCAGTTCTTC NA TRBD2 TRBJ2-1 TRBV18
CATSRGGGYGYTF TGTGCCACCAGCCGAGGGGGAGGCTATGGCTACACCTTC NA NA TRBJ1-2 TRBV15
CSPPRGLTAGLSTDTQYF TGTTCTCCACCAAGAGGGCTGACAGCGGGCCTTAGCACAGATACGCAGTATTTT NA NA TRBJ2-3 TRBV21-1
CASSQRDRESSYNSPLHF TGCGCCAGCAGCCAACGTGACAGGGAGAGCTCCTATAATTCACCCCTCCACTTT NA TRBD1 TRBJ1-6 TRBV4-1
CASSQQGGVVSYEQYF TGTGCCAGCAGCCAACAAGGAGGGGTTGTCTCCTACGAGCAGTACTTC NA NA TRBJ2-7 TRBV14
CASSELRGSRYGYTF TGTGCCAGCAGTGAACTACGCGGGAGTAGGTATGGCTACACCTTC NA NA TRBJ1-2 TRBV2
CASSVETANGYTF TGTGCCAGCAGCGTAGAAACAGCAAACGGCTACACCTTC NA NA TRBJ1-2 TRBV9
CASLPPRGNTIYF TGTGCCAGCTTACCACCCAGAGGAAACACCATATATTTT NA NA TRBJ1-3 TRBV28
CASSLDPRKLETQYF TGCGCCAGCAGCTTGGATCCGAGGAAATTGGAGACCCAGTACTTC NA NA TRBJ2-5 TRBV5-1
CASSGMQGLTGELFF TGTGCCAGCAGTGGAATGCAGGGATTAACCGGGGAGCTGTTTTTT NA NA TRBJ2-2 TRBV2
CASSQGLAGDYNEQFF TGCGCCAGCAGCCAAGGACTAGCGGGAGACTACAATGAGCAGTTCTTC NA TRBD2 TRBJ2-1 TRBV4-1
CASSFSGFEKLFF TGTGCCAGCAGTTTTTCGGGATTCGAAAAACTGTTTTTT NA NA TRBJ1-4 TRBV27
CASSLGTGWTYGYTF TGTGCCAGCAGCTTAGGGACAGGGTGGACCTATGGCTACACCTTC once TRBD1 TRBJ1-2 TRBV13
CASAGDAETQYF TGTGCCAGCGCGGGAGATGCGGAGACCCAGTACTTC NA TRBD2 TRBJ2-5 TRBV2
CASSNRQSGGNTIYF TGTGCCAGTAGTAATCGACAGTCCGGGGGAAACACCATATATTTT once NA TRBJ1-3 TRBV19
CASSETGWNTEAFF TGTGCCAGCAGTGAGACAGGGTGGAACACTGAAGCTTTCTTT once TRBD1 TRBJ1-1 TRBV6-1
CARPSGGAEQYF TGTGCCAGACCCAGCGGGGGGGCTGAGCAGTACTTC NA TRBD2 TRBJ2-7 TRBV7-3
CSVVLAPAFDTQYF TGCAGCGTTGTCCTTGCCCCAGCGTTCGATACGCAGTATTTT NA NA TRBJ2-3 TRBV29-1
CAWSGGQDNSPLHF TGTGCCTGGAGTGGAGGACAGGATAATTCACCCCTCCACTTT NA TRBD1 TRBJ1-6 TRBV30
CASSLGQRGNTIYF TGTGCCAGCAGCTTAGGCCAGCGAGGAAACACCATATATTTT once NA TRBJ1-3 TRBV7-9
CASSFGQGITEAFF TGTGCCAGCAGCTTCGGACAGGGGATCACTGAAGCTTTCTTT NA TRBD1 TRBJ1-1 TRBV5-4
CASRQISGPYEQYF TGTGCCAGTAGACAGATTAGCGGTCCCTACGAGCAGTACTTC NA NA TRBJ2-7 TRBV19
CASSLLTGGGEKLFF TGTGCCAGCAGCTTACTTACAGGGGGGGGTGAAAAACTGTTTTTT few TRBD1 TRBJ1-4 TRBV7-8
CSVATGDGQPQHF TGCAGCGTTGCGACAGGAGATGGCCAGCCCCAGCATTTT once NA TRBJ1-5 TRBV29-1
CASSYEREQYF TGTGCCAGCAGTTACGAGCGGGAGCAGTACTTC NA TRBD2 TRBJ2-5 TRBV6-5
CSVERQGVGYNEQFF TGCAGCGTAGAGAGACAGGGGGTTGGCTACAATGAGCAGTTCTTC NA TRBD1 TRBJ2-1 TRBV29-1
CASTSGGRQETQYF TGTGCCAGCACTAGCGGGGGGCGGCAAGAGACCCAGTACTTC NA TRBD2 TRBJ2-5 TRBV11-1
CASSKAGGNYNEQFF TGTGCCAGTAGTAAAGCGGGGGGCAACTACAATGAGCAGTTCTTC NA TRBD2 TRBJ2-1 TRBV19
CASTGLWGSGQPQHF TGTGCCAGCACCGGGTTGTGGGGTTCGGGGCAGCCCCAGCATTTT NA NA TRBJ1-5 TRBV6-1
CASSLDRNSFKIEQYF TGTGCCAGCAGCTTAGACCGAAACAGCTTCAAGATCGAGCAGTACTTC NA NA TRBJ2-7 TRBV7-2
CASSLGTGGNGYTF TGTGCCAGCAGCTTAGGGACAGGGGGGAATGGCTACACCTTC once TRBD1 TRBJ1-2 TRBV7-9
CASSYGRGTEAFF TGTGCCAGCAGTTACGGGAGGGGCACTGAAGCTTTCTTT NA NA TRBJ1-1 TRBV6-5
CAITDSRGTDTQYF TGTGCCATCACAGACTCGAGAGGGACAGATACGCAGTATTTT NA NA TRBJ2-3 TRBV10-3
CASSLGRGSLAGRAYNEQFF TGCGCCAGCAGCTTGGGACGGGGAAGCCTAGCGGGAAGGGCCTACAATGAGCAGTTCTTC NA TRBD2 TRBJ2-1 TRBV5-1
CASSQLLTSTDTQYF TGCGCCAGCAGCCAATTACTAACGAGCACAGATACGCAGTATTTT NA NA TRBJ2-3 TRBV4-1
CSVSDRVYEQYF TGCAGCGTTTCAGACAGGGTCTACGAGCAGTACTTC NA TRBD1 TRBJ2-7 TRBV29-1
CASSVGTGATYEQYF TGTGCCAGCAGCGTAGGGACGGGAGCCACCTACGAGCAGTACTTC NA NA TRBJ2-7 TRBV9
CASSVGSGQSYGYTF TGTGCCAGCAGCGTAGGATCGGGACAATCCTATGGCTACACCTTC NA NA TRBJ1-2 TRBV9